This T cell receptor (beta chain) was found in a study of cytomegalovirus exposure and HLA in healthy donors. Overall study results and limits: In vitro, a few CMV-associated chains proved specific for CMV antigens.

The CDR3 sequence is 14 residues long. The germline CDR1 and CDR2 sequences are SGHVS and FQNEAQ. J gave up 2 bases and V 4 bases, and 4 bases lay outside the gene matches. With respect to this clone: Its antigen is still unknown.

PCR used 60 Vbeta primers and 13 Jbeta primers. Repertoires were generated with immunoSEQ multiplex PCR, while TCRdb's copy carries only in-frame clones and drops some. The sample shows about 37,000 clones, roughly 81% of them seen only once. V gene TRBV7-8 combines with J gene TRBJ1-1, with 7 bases aligning to TRBD1. The source is a woman aged 40 to 50 in good health and CMV-seronegative. The specimen sequenced was PBMCs. The CDR3 loop is CASSSGQPNTEAFF. CDR3 nucleotides: TGTGCCAGCAGCTCGGGACAGCCAAACACTGAAGCTTTCTTT.